This TCR beta chain was obtained from a study of shared clonotypes between healthy human individuals (dated by TCRdb to about 2020). About the full investigation: Three men and a couple of women, aged 18 to 49 years, made up the cohort. For each donor, CD4 naive and CD4 memory were each run on three plates, CD8 naive on two plates, and CD8 memory on one plate. Blood TCR repertoires of roughly five healthy adults were deeply sequenced to estimate repertoire size and the extent of clonotype sharing between individuals. Different laboratories and diverse techniques were used to prepare libraries and sequence TCR repertoires, to increase sequencing depth and limit assay-specific biases. Leukapheresis yielded between about 0.8 and 8.9 billion PBMCs per donor.

Using the deep immunoSEQ assay, TCR CDR3 regions were amplified from genomic DNA by multiplex PCR. Extracted genomic DNA from each cell subset was spread evenly across all wells of several immunoSEQ 96-well plates, with each plate serving as a replicate. For sorted subsets, around 200 ng genomic DNA, equal to 30,000 to 35,000 T cell genomes, was loaded into each replicate PCR. Purified libraries were quantified with a Qubit 3.0 fluorometer, sized on a Bioanalyzer 2100, and re-quantified with the KAPA Library Quantification kit. Every immunoSEQ 96-well plate was sequenced on a dedicated single-read 150-cycle Illumina NextSeq 550 flow cell. Per the authors' processing: The immunoSEQ output contained only junctional sequences without quality scores, so filtering could not match that applied to full-length reads. To assign V/J genes and CDR3, sequences were annotated against IMGT germline references using PyIR, a Python wrapper for IgBLAST v1.9. Any read was removed if the V/J assignment was weak (E-value above 1e-6), the CDR3 was missing, or the read contained stop codons, out-of-frame junctions, or ambiguous translated residues. V3J clonotypes were defined as sequences sharing an identical inferred V gene, J gene, and CDR3 amino acid sequence. Percentage overlap between repertoires was calculated by dividing the number of shared unique clonotypes by the size of the smaller repertoire. RTK rarefaction, the Chao1 estimator, and Recon v2.1 estimates of unobserved clonotypes were used to assess repertoire richness. For all TCRbeta clonotypes obtained by the gDNA method from a few donors, generation probabilities were computed with OLGA. The clones in this table, taken by TCRdb from immuneACCESS, are in-frame only. Not every clone is retained; where verified, under half of the shortfall comes from an unresolved V gene, and the cause of the rest is unknown. For V, J and clone size, that table is used; D and trimming come from the DNA. The sample has a few hundred thousand clones on record, 95% of them singletons. The top ten clonotypes cover over 0.09% of the sample.

CD8 naive samples were obtained by positive selection for CCR7 among CD45RO-negative cells, yielding a CD45RA+CCR7+ population from which TemRA cells were excluded. The donors were healthy, HIV-negative adults who had no recently reported acute infections or vaccinations. All donors were Caucasian adults living in Nashville, Tennessee, USA. Blood was collected by leukapheresis, and PBMCs were isolated by Ficoll-Histopaque density gradient centrifugation and then cryopreserved in liquid nitrogen vapor phase. Purity and quantity of every magnetically sorted T cell population were checked by analytical flow cytometry. Genomic DNA was isolated from every sorted fraction and measured by UV absorbance on a Nanodrop 2000c. The full study reports these points: Naive subsets generally had larger estimated clonotype richness than memory subsets did. Incomplete sequencing was indicated by rarefaction of sorted-subset datasets, despite the large sequencing depth. Compared with non-shared clonotypes, the clonotypes found in all four sorted-subset donors had higher generation probabilities. When four donors were compared, the shared fraction of clonotypes was roughly 4.8% for naive CD4, over 3% for naive CD8, roughly 2.5% for memory CD4, and approximately 0.4% for memory CD8. Based on pairwise subsampling, the degree of clonotype sharing among donors was expected to be affected by sequencing depth. Sampling was limited to blood, and TCR repertoires in tissue likely differ from TCR repertoires in blood. The small number of donors limited the genetic and exposure-history diversity represented.

For this clone: Its antigen is unknown. The record has no base qualities; no much larger clone is one base away.

This receptor was taken from a woman in her 30s in good health. The sequencing sample was made of naive CD8+ T cells sorted from blood. The cell subset or site label of this sample denotes: CD45RA+CCR7+.

This receptor carries the CDR3 CAIEDPSSYNEQFF. The bases read TGTGCCATCGAGGACCCGAGCTCCTACAATGAGCAGTTCTTC. The V gene is TRBV21-1 and the J gene is TRBJ2-1. TRBV21-1 is designated a pseudogene. The CDR3 numbers 14 residues from cysteine through phenylalanine. Here the CDR3 DNA is all that survives: 42 bases in frame from base 1.